This T cell receptor beta chain was obtained from a study of blood T cell repertoires in COVID-19. About the research overall: Samples of COVID-19 (acute and convalescent) were obtained from the United States, Italy and Spain. PBMCs, B-cell-depleted T cells, or T cells were the source of the cDNA or gDNA that made up the material.

Germline V gene lookup returns CDR1 SGDLS and CDR2 YYNGEE. The CDR3 spans 14 residues. V dropped 0 bases and J dropped 4; count of bases not matched to a gene: 4. As processed by the authors: How many nucleated cells were present was estimated from reference gene primer amplification. This table comes from immunoSEQ multiplex PCR, and its TCRdb copy is limited to in-frame clones, with some not included. For V, J and clone size, that table is used; D and trimming come from the DNA. Of 45,000 to 55,000 clones in the sample, around 86% were seen once. The sample was peripheral blood. The J gene is TRBJ2-7, the V gene TRBV9; 7 bases agree with TRBD2. The clonotype originates from a man in his 60s with active COVID-19. CDR3 DNA: TGTGCCAGCAGCGTAGGTCGAGCGGGGTACGAGCAGTACTTC. This codes for CASSVGRAGYEQYF.